These T cell receptor beta chains were read from a single sample in a study of CD8+ T cells in alopecia areata. The protocol was immunoSEQ multiplex PCR, while the TCRdb copy is restricted to in-frame clones and leaves out a portion. The sample includes fewer than 250,000 clones, under 40% of them seen just once. Sequencing was performed on CD4+ T cells sorted from blood, taken at approximately week 30, from a patient treated with tofacitinib. Every receptor here comes from a human donor with alopecia areata. CDR3s include the opening cysteine and the closing phenylalanine or tryptophan. D genes are given only for firm matches. A row's size may be missing; if present it is once, few, many or a size class.

cdr3_aa | cdr3_nt | v_call | clone_size | d_call | j_call
CASSLGGGTFSNEQFF | TGTGCCAGCAGCTTGGGAGGGGGGACCTTTTCGAATGAGCAGTTCTTC | TRBV5-4 | - | - | TRBJ2-1
CASLGRDPIAKNIQYF | TGTGCCAGCCTTGGGCGGGACCCTATAGCCAAAAACATTCAGTACTTC | TRBV2 | few | - | TRBJ2-4
CAWSGAGGISNQPQHF | TGTGCCTGGAGTGGAGCGGGAGGGATTAGCAATCAGCCCCAGCATTTT | TRBV30 | - | - | TRBJ1-5
CASSQGSSGSFAGELFF | TGTGCCAGCAGCCAAGGAAGTAGCGGGAGTTTCGCCGGGGAGCTGTTTTTT | TRBV4-2 | once | TRBD2 | TRBJ2-2
CSATGQTTGTGELFF | TGCAGCGCCACCGGACAGACCACGGGCACCGGGGAGCTGTTTTTT | TRBV29-1 | few | - | TRBJ2-2
CASSEYQQVPYNEQFF | TGTGCCAGCAGTGAATATCAACAGGTTCCGTACAATGAGCAGTTCTTC | TRBV25-1 | - | - | TRBJ2-1
CASSLVQGVQPQHF | TGTGCCAGCAGTTTAGTCCAGGGGGTCCAGCCCCAGCATTTT | TRBV27 | few | TRBD1 | TRBJ1-5
CASSVLVEAFF | TGTGCCAGCAGTGTTTTAGTTGAAGCTTTCTTT | TRBV6-1 | - | - | TRBJ1-1
CASSFKGQNTEAFF | TGTGCCAGCAGCTTCAAGGGACAGAACACTGAAGCTTTCTTT | TRBV7-2 | - | - | TRBJ1-1
CSVEGNTGELFF | TGCAGCGTAGAGGGGAACACCGGGGAGCTGTTTTTT | TRBV29-1 | - | - | TRBJ2-2
CASSRGDSGNTIYF | TGTGCCAGCAGTCGGGGGGACTCTGGAAACACCATATATTTT | TRBV7-9 | few | - | TRBJ1-3
CASAVQGTEAFF | TGTGCCAGCGCCGTACAGGGGACTGAAGCTTTCTTT | TRBV2 | - | TRBD1 | TRBJ1-1
CASSQGQGVEQYF | TGCGCCAGCAGCCAAGGACAGGGGGTTGAGCAGTACTTC | TRBV4-1 | - | TRBD1 | TRBJ2-7
CASSSNVLARGENEQFF | TGCGCCAGCAGCTCGAACGTCCTAGCGAGGGGGGAGAATGAGCAGTTCTTC | TRBV5-1 | - | - | TRBJ2-1
CASSLWGLPNYGYTF | TGTGCCAGCAGCTTATGGGGGCTGCCTAACTATGGCTACACCTTC | TRBV5-6 | - | - | TRBJ1-2
CASSLGRGDNEQFF | TGCGCCAGCAGCTTGGGGAGGGGAGACAATGAGCAGTTCTTC | TRBV5-1 | - | - | TRBJ2-1
CSDLGGQRTEAFF | TGCAGCGACTTAGGGGGCCAGAGGACTGAAGCTTTCTTT | TRBV29-1 | few | TRBD1 | TRBJ1-1
CASSFTGQGNTEAFF | TGTGCCAGCAGCTTTACGGGGCAGGGGAACACTGAAGCTTTCTTT | TRBV11-2 | - | - | TRBJ1-1